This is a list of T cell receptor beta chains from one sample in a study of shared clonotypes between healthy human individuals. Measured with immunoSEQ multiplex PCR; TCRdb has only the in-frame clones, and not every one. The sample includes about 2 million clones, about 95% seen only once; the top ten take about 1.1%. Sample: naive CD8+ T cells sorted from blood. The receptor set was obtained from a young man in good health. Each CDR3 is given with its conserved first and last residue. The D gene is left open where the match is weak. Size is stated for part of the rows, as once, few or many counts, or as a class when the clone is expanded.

CASSQVPGQGFHEQYF,TGCGCCAGCAGCCAAGTGCCCGGACAGGGTTTCCACGAGCAGTACTTC,TRBV4-1,TRBJ2-7,-,TRBD1
CASRHNRDRGNYGYTF,TGTGCCAGCAGGCATAATAGGGACAGGGGAAACTATGGCTACACCTTC,TRBV9,TRBJ1-2,-,TRBD1
CASSYVRGEKLFF,TGTGCCAGCAGTTATGTCAGGGGTGAAAAACTGTTTTTT,TRBV6-5,TRBJ1-4,-,-
CAGVDRVTGELFF,TGTGCCGGCGTCGACAGAGTCACCGGGGAGCTGTTTTTT,TRBV2,TRBJ2-2,-,-
CASKIGGFTEAFF,TGTGCCAGCAAAATAGGGGGGTTCACTGAAGCTTTCTTT,TRBV27,TRBJ1-1,-,-
CASSFIQTGELFF,TGTGCCAGTAGCTTTATCCAAACCGGGGAGCTGTTTTTT,TRBV19,TRBJ2-2,-,-
CATGPPRGLSPLHF,TGTGCCACCGGTCCCCCCAGGGGGCTCTCACCCCTCCACTTT,TRBV28,TRBJ1-6,-,TRBD1
CASSLHRDTEAFF,TGTGCCAGCAGCTTGCACAGGGACACTGAAGCTTTCTTT,TRBV5-4,TRBJ1-1,-,-
CSVEDPGTPATDTQYF,TGCAGCGTTGAAGATCCCGGTACGCCCGCCACAGATACGCAGTATTTT,TRBV29-1,TRBJ2-3,-,-
CASRPDSHYGYTF,TGTGCCAGCAGACCTGACAGCCACTATGGCTACACCTTC,TRBV27,TRBJ1-2,-,-
CASSIDSLGSYTEAFF,TGTGCCAGTAGTATCGACAGCCTCGGGTCGTACACTGAAGCTTTCTTT,TRBV19,TRBJ1-1,-,-
CASSSRGEGGETQYF,TGTGCCAGCAGCTCCCGGGGAGAGGGGGGCGAGACCCAGTACTTC,TRBV11-2,TRBJ2-5,-,-
CASSLLGGIHSYEQYF,TGTGCCAGCAGCTTGTTGGGGGGCATACACTCCTACGAGCAGTACTTC,TRBV5-8,TRBJ2-7,once,-
CASSFLVKPYNEQFF,TGTGCCAGCAGCTTCCTAGTCAAGCCATACAATGAGCAGTTCTTC,TRBV7-9,TRBJ2-1,-,-
CASSQEGAGKYF,TGCGCCAGCAGCCAAGAGGGGGCAGGAAAGTACTTC,TRBV4-1,TRBJ2-7,-,-
CASSLFLGQADQPQHF,TGTGCCAGCAGCTTATTTCTGGGACAGGCCGATCAGCCCCAGCATTTT,TRBV7-9,TRBJ1-5,-,TRBD1
CATSRVLEGSGNTIYF,TGTGCCACCAGCAGAGTTCTGGAGGGTTCGGGAAACACCATATATTTT,TRBV15,TRBJ1-3,-,-
CASSFKDTYEQYF,TGTGCCAGCAGTTTCAAAGATACCTACGAGCAGTACTTC,TRBV27,TRBJ2-7,once,-
CASSLDGSYNEQFF,TGTGCCAGCAGCTTAGATGGCTCCTACAATGAGCAGTTCTTC,TRBV7-8,TRBJ2-1,-,-
CAWGPASYEQYF,TGTGCCTGGGGTCCGGCTTCCTACGAGCAGTACTTC,TRBV30,TRBJ2-7,-,-
CARGVMDTQYF,TGTGCCAGGGGAGTCATGGATACGCAGTATTTT,TRBV2,TRBJ2-3,-,-
CASSPRTGANYGYTF,TGTGCCAGCAGTCCCCGGACAGGAGCTAACTATGGCTACACCTTC,TRBV27,TRBJ1-2,-,TRBD1
CASSLGHFTTNEKLFF,TGTGCCAGCAGCTTGGGACACTTTACGACTAATGAAAAACTGTTTTTT,TRBV7-2,TRBJ1-4,-,-
CASSTITGTGEETQYF,TGTGCCAGCAGTACTATCACCGGGACAGGAGAAGAGACCCAGTACTTC,TRBV11-2,TRBJ2-5,-,TRBD1
CASSLEDFSTDTQYF,TGTGCCAGCAGCTTAGAAGACTTTAGCACAGATACGCAGTATTTT,TRBV7-8,TRBJ2-3,-,-
CASSARLLADTEAFF,TGTGCCAGCAGCGCCCGTCTCCTGGCGGACACTGAAGCTTTCTTT,TRBV13,TRBJ1-1,-,-
CASSSHLVGGTDTQYF,TGTGCCAGCAGCTCCCACCTCGTGGGTGGAACAGATACGCAGTATTTT,TRBV7-9,TRBJ2-3,-,-
CASSARQGVGTGELFF,TGTGCCAGCAGCGCCCGACAGGGAGTAGGGACCGGGGAGCTGTTTTTT,TRBV9,TRBJ2-2,-,TRBD1
CASSAFPGPKDTQYF,TGTGCCAGCAGCGCGTTCCCAGGTCCCAAGGATACGCAGTATTTT,TRBV9,TRBJ2-3,-,-
CASSYGGQTYGYTF,TGTGCCAGCAGTTACGGGGGTCAGACCTATGGCTACACCTTC,TRBV6-5,TRBJ1-2,-,-
CASSKGGTSRYSGANVLTF,TGTGCCAGCAGCAAAGGAGGGACTAGCAGATACTCTGGGGCCAACGTCCTGACTTTC,TRBV21-1,TRBJ2-6,-,-
CASSRLEPQGGANVLTF,TGTGCCAGCAGTCGCCTAGAACCCCAGGGGGGGGCCAACGTCCTGACTTTC,TRBV27,TRBJ2-6,-,-
CASSEPGGPAEPQHF,TGTGCCAGCAGTGAACCAGGGGGTCCCGCGGAGCCCCAGCATTTT,TRBV2,TRBJ1-5,few,TRBD1
CASSQAEGQGDSPLHF,TGCGCCAGCAGCCAAGCAGAAGGGCAGGGGGATTCACCCCTCCACTTT,TRBV4-1,TRBJ1-6,-,TRBD1
CASSAGGPYEQYF,TGTGCCAGCTCCGCGGGGGGGCCTTACGAGCAGTACTTC,TRBV7-2,TRBJ2-7,-,TRBD2
CASNSGTGGNTEAFF,TGCGCCAGCAACTCCGGGACAGGGGGGAACACTGAAGCTTTCTTT,TRBV10-1,TRBJ1-1,-,TRBD1
CASSLEGPSEAFF,TGTGCCAGCAGCTTGGAGGGGCCCTCTGAAGCTTTCTTT,TRBV5-4,TRBJ1-1,-,-
CASLPRTGPYEQYF,TGTGCCAGCCTTCCCCGGACAGGGCCCTACGAGCAGTACTTC,TRBV6-1,TRBJ2-7,once,TRBD1
CAWSATTNEKLFF,TGTGCCTGGAGTGCTACAACTAATGAAAAACTGTTTTTT,TRBV30,TRBJ1-4,-,-
CASSPGGAGTEAFF,TGCGCCAGCAGTCCCGGGGGCGCTGGGACTGAAGCTTTCTTT,TRBV5-1,TRBJ1-1,-,-
CASTPWDGSSTDTQYF,TGTGCCAGCACCCCGTGGGACGGCTCAAGCACAGATACGCAGTATTTT,TRBV9,TRBJ2-3,-,-
CASSTRVGANYGYTF,TGTGCCAGCAGCACCAGGGTTGGAGCTAACTATGGCTACACCTTC,TRBV7-6,TRBJ1-2,-,-
CASSQYSQGTEAFF,TGCGCCAGCAGCCAATACTCACAGGGGACTGAAGCTTTCTTT,TRBV5-1,TRBJ1-1,-,TRBD1
CASSSDIRAYEQYF,TGTGCCAGCAGCTCTGACATAAGGGCCTACGAGCAGTACTTC,TRBV7-9,TRBJ2-7,-,-
CASNGPTSGDLNEQFF,TGTGCCAGCAACGGGCCCACTAGCGGGGACCTCAATGAGCAGTTCTTC,TRBV2,TRBJ2-1,-,TRBD2
CASSLGYGAEAIQYF,TGTGCCAGCAGCTTGGGATATGGGGCAGAGGCCATTCAGTACTTC,TRBV5-4,TRBJ2-4,-,-
CASSLVHGPEPVEQYF,TGTGCCAGCAGCTTAGTACACGGGCCTGAACCCGTCGAGCAGTACTTC,TRBV7-2,TRBJ2-7,-,-
CASSPWQGAEQYF,TGTGCCAGCAGCCCGTGGCAGGGTGCAGAGCAGTACTTC,TRBV27,TRBJ2-7,once,-
CASSVQGNYGYTF,TGTGCCAGCAGCGTACAGGGTAACTATGGCTACACCTTC,TRBV7-9,TRBJ1-2,-,-
CASSLGLGGSYEQYF,TGTGCCAGCAGCTTAGGACTAGGGGGCTCCTACGAGCAGTACTTC,TRBV7-9,TRBJ2-7,-,-
CASSLDTNYGYTF,TGTGCCAGCAGCTTGGACACTAACTATGGCTACACCTTC,TRBV5-4,TRBJ1-2,-,-
CASTITGGEAFF,TGTGCCAGCACCATTACAGGGGGCGAAGCTTTCTTT,TRBV7-8,TRBJ1-1,-,TRBD1